Listed here is a single T cell receptor (beta chain). This CDR3 is built from 13 residues. Trimming stripped 4 bases from V and 7 bases from J, with 14 bases between. Germline CDR1 and CDR2: SGHRS and YFSETQ. The sample comes from a study of CD8 T cells in Susac syndrome. TCR beta sequencing covered blood CD8+ and CD4+ T cells. RNA in amounts of roughly 0.5 to 1 ug was reverse transcribed with random hexamers. MiXCR, run by TCRdb on the immunoSEQ multiplex PCR reads, gives a single entry per CDR3 protein. The table shows approximately 150,000 distinct CDR3 sequences, with approximately 93% occurring only once.

This clonotype was sampled from a human donor in good health. Sequenced sample: CD4+ T cells from PBMCs. The genes are TRBV5-1 and TRBJ1-2; D may be TRBD1 (5 bases). In DNA form, the CDR3 reads TGCGCCAGCAGCCGGGACGTCCTCGGTGGCTACACCTTC. This encodes CASSRDVLGGYTF.